These 2 T cell receptor beta chains originate from one sample sequenced in a study of long-term antiretroviral therapy in people with HIV. Survey level was the resolution at which the v3.0 immunoSEQ assay ran. Profiling relied on immunoSEQ multiplex PCR, and the TCRdb table lists in-frame clones only, not all of them. The sample lists 40,000 or so clones, about four fifths occurring once. Sequenced here: unsorted PBMCs, sampled 0.3 years after starting antiretroviral therapy. These TCRs come from a man aged 18-30 years with HIV.

This sequence joins TRBV7-9 and TRBJ2-7, with D perhaps matching TRBD2 (5 bases). Trimming stripped 6 bases from V and 0 bases from J, with 15 bases between. The germline V gene has CDR1 SEHNR and CDR2 FQNEAQ (reference sequence). This CDR3 is 15 amino acids long. DNA of the CDR3: TGTGCCAGCAGGGGAGAAGATGAAATCTCCTACGAGCAGTACTTC. Protein product: CASRGEDEISYEQYF.

The chain is built from TRBV6-1 and TRBJ2-3; tentative D call: TRBD2 (6 bases). This CDR3 region has 16 residues. Trimming shortened V by 2 bases and J by 7 bases, and 19 bases separated the two germline ends. Germline lookup yields CDR1 MNHNS and CDR2 SASEGT. The CDR3 DNA reads TGTGCCAGCAGTGAATTAATCGGGGCAGGACTACATACGCAGTATTTT. Its protein is CASSELIGAGLHTQYF.